The T cell receptor (beta chain) under discussion was sequenced for a study of blood T cell repertoires in COVID-19 (dated by TCRdb to the early 2020s). For the wider study: Collaborator samples came from the United States, Italy and Spain and covered acute and convalescent phases of COVID-19. The material from the prospective study consisted of cDNA or gDNA derived from T cells, B-cell-depleted T cells, or PBMCs. The dataset comprised deeply sampled blood TCRbeta repertoires from subjects exposed to, actively infected with, or recovered from COVID-19. A freely available public database, intended as a resource for researchers studying the immune response to SARS-CoV-2, is where the repertoires were released. Samples came from the ongoing ImmuneRACE study (first 160 participants) plus 1,254 subjects from 6 global collaborators. Sample metadata almost always included a de-identified subject ID, COVID-19 status, age in years and sex. Where HLA class I and class II types were available, the types were taken from metadata supplied by the sample provider, not from assay-based typing.

V and J are trimmed by 0 bases and 5 bases, and the gene matches miss 7 bases of the junction. Including the terminal cysteine and phenylalanine, the CDR3 comprises 16 residues. The entry retains the CDR3 DNA only, 48 bases that are in frame from base 1. According to the germline V gene, CDR1 reads SGHTA and CDR2 reads FQGNSA. Comments on this clone: This receptor's antigen is unknown. No qualities accompany the bases; no much larger clone lies one base away.

Whole blood was collected in K2EDTA tubes by collaborating institutions according to the institutions' own protocols. For TCRbeta analysis, collaborators shipped samples in one of three forms: frozen whole blood, isolated PBMCs, or DNA extracted from either of those sample types. Study-wide findings and limitations: The quantity of clinical and demographic metadata differed by source and by participant and was supplied without curation.

TCRbeta CDR3 regions were amplified from genomic DNA by means of the immunoSEQ Assay, a bias-controlled multiplex PCR. In the paper's pipeline: Nucleated cell counts per sample were estimated from amplification of reference gene primers within the assay. To quantify the absolute abundance of each unique TCRbeta CDR3 rearrangement, sequence reads were collapsed and filtered. Productive Simpson clonality was computed per sample as the square root of Simpson's diversity index over productive rearrangements. The source is immuneACCESS, and TCRdb retained only in-frame sequences with V and J called. Part of the clones is not carried over; for the studies checked, unresolved V genes explain less than half of this, and the remainder is unexplained. V, J and clone size were drawn from that table, and D and trimming were deduced from the DNA. Across this sample there are 75,000 to 100,000 clones, with roughly 85% seen only once. Of the sample, over 10% falls within the top ten clones.

The sequence joins TRBV7-2 to TRBJ1-5, and 7 junctional nucleotides match TRBD1. This receptor was taken from a human donor in a cohort sampled during active COVID-19. Sequencing was carried out using peripheral blood. The nucleotides read TGTGCCAGCAGCTTAGCGTTCCCAGGGGGACATCAGCCCCAGCATTTT. It encodes CASSLAFPGGHQPQHF.